A single sample is the source of the 8 T cell receptor beta chains below, sequenced in a study of T-cell memory formation after mild COVID-19. From the 5' RACE reads, TCRdb called clonotypes with MiXCR, one entry per CDR3 protein. The sample holds roughly 250,000 distinct CDR3 sequences, over 15% seen once. The material sequenced was PBMCs or a T cell subset sorted from them (not recorded which). The receptors derive from a man younger than 35 who had mild COVID-19 (a few samples of this study predate the infection). Cell type and time point are not known.

This clonotype was detected a few times. The gene calls are TRBV18 and TRBJ1-4; D is unclear. V was clipped by 3 bases and J by 3 bases, with 11 bases between them. This CDR3 comprises 15 residues. Germline loops: CDR1 KGHSH, CDR2 LQKENI. CDR3 amino acids: CASSPRRDSNEKLFF. The CDR3 region has the DNA TGTGCCAGCTCACCCCGACGAGACTCTAATGAAAAACTGTTTTTT.

This clonotype has more than one count but fewer than ten. The J gene is TRBJ2-3, the V gene TRBV6-5, with 9 bases aligning to TRBD1. Germline V CDR1 and CDR2: MNHEY, SVGAGI. CDR3 size: 15 residues. After removal of 4 bases from V and 7 bases from J, the junction contained 9 bases not matched to a gene. In nucleotides, the CDR3 is TGTGCCAGCAGTTTACAGGGGGCTTCACCGCATACGCAGTATTTT. It translates to CASSLQGASPHTQYF.

The gene calls are TRBV5-1 and TRBJ2-3, with 7 bases that match TRBD1. This CDR3 contains 16 residues. V gave up 0 bases and J gave up 1 base; unmatched junction bases: 5. Germline CDR1 reads SGHRS; CDR2 reads YFSETQ. CDR3: CASSLEPDRRTDTQYF. The CDR3 nucleotides read TGCGCCAGCAGCTTGGAGCCGGACAGGCGCACAGATACGCAGTATTTT. Full variable domain (outside the CDR3, taken from reference TRBV5-1 and TRBJ2-3): KAGVTQTPRYLIKTRGQQVTLSCSPISGHRSVSWYQQTPGQGLQFLFEYFSETQRNKGNFPGRFSGRQFSNSRSEMNVSTLELGDSALYLCASSLEPDRRTDTQYFGPGTRLTVL.

This clonotype was observed a handful of times. V gene TRBV5-1 combines with J gene TRBJ2-5, with D maybe TRBD1 (6 bases). The V and J ends lost 2 bases and 2 bases respectively, with 13 bases between them. CDR1 and CDR2 from the germline V gene are SGHRS and YFSETQ. The CDR3 sequence is 15 residues long. The CDR3 DNA reads TGCGCCAGCAGCTTAGGGGTCCAGGGGCAAGAGACCCAGTACTTC. Amino acid sequence: CASSLGVQGQETQYF.

This chain links TRBV5-4 with TRBJ2-7, with D uncertain. The CDR3 is made up of 12 amino acids. V was shortened by 0 bases and J by 5 bases, with 6 bases between the two germline ends. Germline loops: CDR1 SGHNT, CDR2 YYREEE (reference sequence). CDR3: CASSLDQNEQYV. The CDR3 DNA sequence: TGTGCCAGCAGCTTGGACCAAAACGAGCAGTACGTC.

This clonotype was detected many times. V and J are TRBV5-1 and TRBJ2-2; D unresolved. V lost 4 bases, J lost 4 bases, and 17 bases lay in between. Germline values: CDR1 SGHRS, CDR2 YFSETQ. This CDR3 is 16 amino acids long. The CDR3 region has the DNA TGCGCCAGCAGCCTGACCGCTCGACGGGCCACCGGGGAGCTGTTTTTT. Translated, it gives CASSLTARRATGELFF.

This clonotype has a handful of counts. The chain recombines TRBV11-3 with TRBJ2-1; 8 bases align to TRBD1. This CDR3 has 15 residues. CDR1 is SGHNT, CDR2 YENEEA, per germline. V trimming: 5 bases; J trimming: 9 bases; junction bases outside the gene matches: 12. CDR3 residues: CASSPGQGPGSEQFF. CDR3 DNA sequence: TGTGCCAGCAGCCCCGGACAGGGCCCGGGAAGTGAGCAGTTCTTC.

In this sample, this clonotype turned up a few times. The chain combines TRBV5-1 with TRBJ1-2, with unresolved D. Germline V gene lookup returns CDR1 SGHRS and CDR2 YFSETQ. V was trimmed by 0 bases and J by 3 bases, leaving 6 bases between them. The CDR3 spans 13 residues. The CDR3 sequence: CASSLDAYYGYTF. CDR3 nucleotide sequence: TGCGCCAGCAGCTTGGACGCCTACTATGGCTACACCTTC.